Described below is a single T cell receptor (beta chain) sequence and its context. Authors' methods: How many nucleated cells were present was estimated from reference gene primer amplification. Produced via immunoSEQ multiplex PCR; TCRdb's table is partial and in-frame only. That table furnishes V, J and clone size, whereas the DNA furnished D and trimming. Of over 95,000 clones in the sample, 75% to 90% are singletons; the top ten hold about a fifth. Between the trimmed V and J ends, which lost 6 bases and 7 bases, there was a span of 18 bases. CDR3 size: 15 residues. Germline loops: CDR1 MNHEY, CDR2 SVGEGT. The sample comes from a study of blood T cell repertoires in COVID-19.

The V call is TRBV6-2 or TRBV6-3, the J call TRBJ1-4; tentative D call: TRBD1 (5 bases). The source material was peripheral blood. This TCR was recovered from a human donor with acute or convalescent COVID-19. The donor label of this sample is uncertain. As DNA, the CDR3 is TGTGCCAGCAGCTCGATCGAAATAAGGGGTGAAAAACTGTTTTTT. This translates into CASSSIEIRGEKLFF.